The source of this T cell receptor (beta chain) is a study of blood T cell repertoires in COVID-19. This clone was detected only a few times. V dropped 4 bases and J dropped 6 bases, with 13 bases sitting between them. The length of the CDR3 is 14 residues. Germline values: CDR1 SGHNT, CDR2 YYREEE (reference sequence). Per the original methods: Amplification with reference gene primers provided the estimates of nucleated cell counts. The table came from immunoSEQ multiplex PCR; TCRdb's copy has only in-frame clones and leaves some out. That table furnishes V, J and clone size, whereas the DNA furnished D and trimming. This sample has roughly 150,000 clones, with around 84% found just once.

The chain employs TRBV5-4 and TRBJ2-2; possibly TRBD2 for D (5 bases). Source material: peripheral blood. This TCR came from a woman between 50 and 59 years old in a cohort sampled during active or convalescent COVID-19. Here the CDR3 DNA reads TGTGCCAGCAGCCCAGGTGGAGCGGCCGGGGAGCTGTTTTTT. Protein sequence: CASSPGGAAGELFF.